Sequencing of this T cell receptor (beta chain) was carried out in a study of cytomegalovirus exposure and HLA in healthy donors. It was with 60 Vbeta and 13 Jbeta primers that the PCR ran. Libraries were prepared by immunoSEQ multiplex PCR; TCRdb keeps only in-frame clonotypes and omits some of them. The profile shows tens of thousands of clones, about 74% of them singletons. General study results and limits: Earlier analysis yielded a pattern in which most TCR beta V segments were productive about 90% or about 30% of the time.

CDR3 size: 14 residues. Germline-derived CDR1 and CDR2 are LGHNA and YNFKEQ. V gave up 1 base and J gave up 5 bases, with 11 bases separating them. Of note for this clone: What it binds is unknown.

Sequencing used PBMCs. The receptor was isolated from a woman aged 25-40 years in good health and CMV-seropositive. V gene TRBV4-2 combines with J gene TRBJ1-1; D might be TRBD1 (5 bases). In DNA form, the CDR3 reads TGTGCCAGCAGCCAAGTGGAGGGGTGGACTGAAGCTTTCTTT. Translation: CASSQVEGWTEAFF.